Below, 21 T cell receptor beta chains from the same sample are listed, as sequenced in a study of T cell repertoires in cytomegalovirus infection. TCRdb re-analysed the reads in MiXCR, keeping a single row per CDR3 protein. The sample has 150,000 to 200,000 distinct CDR3 sequences; 28% are singletons. The sample consisted of PBMCs. All receptors derive from a human donor in good health (CMV status not recorded). Some clones in this sample may be carry-over from other donors' samples.

A few counts support this clonotype. The chain carries TRBV6-5 and TRBJ1-3, with a tentative D call TRBD1 (6 bases). The CDR3 loop spans 18 amino acids. With 0 bases removed from V and 4 bases from J, the gap between germline ends came to 19 bases. Germline lookup yields CDR1 MNHEY and CDR2 SVGAGI. CDR3 sequence (DNA): TGTGCCAGCAGTTACTCACCTGACTTAGGGGGAGGAGGAAACACCATATATTTT. It translates to CASSYSPDLGGGGNTIYF.

This chain uses TRBV6-2 or TRBV6-3 with TRBJ2-3; no definite D call. Trimming stripped 2 bases from V and 4 bases from J, with 4 bases between. The CDR3 runs 12 residues. Per germline, CDR1 MNHEY and CDR2 SVGEGT. CDR3 residues: CASSYPADTQYF. The CDR3 DNA reads TGTGCCAGCAGTTACCCGGCAGATACGCAGTATTTT.

V and J are TRBV5-4 and TRBJ1-1, with 9 bases fitting TRBD1. Germline V gene sequence: CDR1 SGHNT, CDR2 YYREEE (reference sequence). This CDR3 comprises 15 residues. V gave up 4 bases and J gave up 5 bases; unmatched junction bases: 9. This CDR3 is CASSGQQGAGTEAFF. The CDR3, as DNA: TGTGCCAGCAGCGGGCAACAGGGGGCCGGGACTGAAGCTTTCTTT.

V usage is TRBV14 and J usage is TRBJ2-7; maybe TRBD2 (5 bases). The CDR3 is 13 amino acids. The germline gives CDR1 SGHDN, CDR2 FVKESK. Trimming shortened V by 0 bases and J by 3 bases, and 6 bases separated the two germline ends. The CDR3 DNA sequence: TGTGCCAGCAGCCAAGACAGCGGCTACGAGCAGTACTTC. Residues: CASSQDSGYEQYF.

The table lists this clonotype with many counts. The J gene is TRBJ1-2, the V gene TRBV10-3; 8 nucleotides align to TRBD1. The CDR3 extends over 13 amino acids. Germline V gene data show CDR1 as ENHRY and CDR2 as SYGVKD. Trimming took 5 bases from V and 7 from J; bases not matched to a gene: 6. The CDR3 DNA sequence: TGTGCCATCAGTACAGGGACAGGACCTGGCTACACCTTC. Translated, it gives CAISTGTGPGYTF.

The chain has TRBV6-6 and TRBJ2-1; D is uncertain. CDR3 size: 13 residues. V gave up 2 bases and J gave up 3 bases, with 5 bases separating them. From germline, CDR1 is MNHNY and CDR2 SVGAGI (reference sequence). CDR3 loop: CASSYVHYNEQFF. Here the CDR3 DNA reads TGTGCCAGCAGTTACGTACACTACAATGAGCAGTTCTTC.

The chain is built from TRBV6-1 and TRBJ1-1, with TRBD1 identical over 8 bases. Germline CDR1 is MNHNS and CDR2 is SASEGT. V was clipped by 7 bases and J by 3 bases; unmatched bases: 7. The CDR3 consists of 14 residues. The CDR3 DNA reads as TGTGCCAGCACCGACCGGGACAGGTACACTGAAGCTTTCTTT. Translation gives CASTDRDRYTEAFF.

This clonotype has at least ten counts. This chain joins TRBV7-2 and TRBJ1-5; no firm D call. This CDR3 region has 14 residues. In germline, CDR1 is SGHTA, CDR2 FQGNSA. Trimming left V 2 bases short and J 5 bases short, with 10 bases between. The CDR3 DNA follows: TGTGCCAGCAGCTTAAGGTCCACTGATCAGCCCCAGCATTTT. Translated, it gives CASSLRSTDQPQHF. Filled out from reference TRBV7-2 and TRBJ1-5, the complete variable domain reads GAGVSQSPSNKVTEKGKDVELRCDPISGHTALYWYRQSLGQGLEFLIYFQGNSAPDKSGLPSDRFSAERTGGSVSTLTIQRTQQEDSAVYLCASSLRSTDQPQHFGDGTRLSIL.

The chain joins TRBV7-3 to TRBJ2-1; a possible D gene is TRBD2 (6 bases). The CDR3 length is 11 residues. Trimming removed 4 bases from V and 9 bases from J, with 7 bases in between. The germline CDR1 and CDR2 sequences are SGHTA and FQGTGA. In DNA form, the CDR3 reads TGTGCCAGCAGCTCGGGAGTTGAGCAGTTCTTC. This encodes CASSSGVEQFF.

This clonotype was found a few times. V gene TRBV6-6 combines with J gene TRBJ2-1; a weak D match, TRBD1 (5 bases). The V gene's germline CDR1 is MNHNY and CDR2 SVGAGI (reference sequence). V was cut by 2 bases and J by 9 bases, with 11 bases left in between. The CDR3 contains 13 residues. DNA of the CDR3: TGTGCCAGCAGTTACCAAGGGGTGGCTGAGCAGTTCTTC. It codes for CASSYQGVAEQFF.

This clonotype was observed at least ten times. V and J are TRBV7-2 and TRBJ2-7; 10 bases line up with TRBD1. Germline CDR1 is SGHTA and CDR2 is FQGNSA. Trimming cost V 5 bases and J 2 bases; bases outside gene matches: 9. The CDR3 length is 16 residues. The CDR3 sequence: CASSDYAGQGTYEQYF. CDR3 bases: TGTGCCAGCAGCGATTACGCGGGACAGGGGACCTACGAGCAGTACTTC.

This rearrangement joins TRBV11-2 to TRBJ2-3, with D perhaps being TRBD1 or TRBD2 (5 bases each). The CDR3 loop spans 15 amino acids. V was pared by 5 bases and J by 4 bases, with 16 bases between. CDR1 is SGHAT and CDR2 is FQNNGV in the germline V gene. The CDR3 sequence is CASSPTSGRADTQYF. The CDR3 DNA follows: TGTGCCAGCAGCCCCACATCGGGGCGGGCAGATACGCAGTATTTT.

CDR3 loop: CASSEYAGGVNEKLFF. CDR3 sequence (DNA): TGTGCCAGCAGTGAATATGCGGGAGGGGTTAATGAAAAACTGTTTTTT. The chain is built from TRBV25-1 and TRBJ1-4; possible D gene TRBD1, 5 bases. V was cut by 0 bases and J by 4 bases, with 12 bases left in between. From germline, CDR1 is MGHDK and CDR2 SYGVNS. This CDR3 has 16 amino acids. Full variable domain (rest looked up from reference TRBV25-1 and TRBJ1-4): EADIYQTPRYLVIGTGKKITLECSQTMGHDKMYWYQQDPGMELHLIHYSYGVNSTEKGDLSSESTVSRIRTEHFPLTLESARPSHTSQYLCASSEYAGGVNEKLFFGSGTQLSVL.

A word on this clonotype: Without the conserved terminal phenylalanine or tryptophan, this CDR3 likely stems from a read error. The gene calls are TRBV20-1 and TRBJ2-2; either TRBD1 or TRBD2 may supply D (6 bases each). Trimming pared 5 bases from V and 0 bases from J, leaving 10 bases between. The CDR3 is 14 residues long. The germline CDR1 and CDR2 sequences are DFQATT and SNEGSKA (reference sequence). CDR3 amino acids: CSAQEGANTGELFL. As DNA, the CDR3 is TGCAGTGCTCAGGAGGGGGCGAACACCGGGGAGCTGTTTTTA.

The gene calls are TRBV6-1 and TRBJ2-1, with TRBD2 identical over 7 bases. With V trimmed by 7 bases and J by 3 bases, 15 bases remained unmatched. Germline CDR1 is MNHNS and CDR2 is SASEGT. The CDR3 extends over 17 amino acids. CDR3 loop: CASTRAREDAYYNEQFF. The CDR3 nucleotides are TGTGCCAGCACCAGAGCTCGGGAGGACGCATACTACAATGAGCAGTTCTTC.

V and J are TRBV15 and TRBJ2-5; no definite D call. The CDR3 has 15 residues. Germline CDR1 and CDR2: LNHNV and YYDKDF (reference sequence). V lost 5 bases to trimming and J lost 4 bases, with 17 bases between them. The CDR3: CATSRTGRPGETQYF. The CDR3 coding sequence is TGTGCCACCAGCCGCACGGGCAGGCCGGGAGAGACCCAGTACTTC. The full variable domain, in which reference TRBV15 and TRBJ2-5 provide the parts outside the CDR3, is DAMVIQNPRYQVTQFGKPVTLSCSQTLNHNVMYWYQQKSSQAPKLLFHYYDKDFNNEADTPDNFQSRRPNTSFCFLDIRSPGLGDTAMYLCATSRTGRPGETQYFGPGTRLLVL.

This chain links TRBV7-2 with TRBJ2-1; 8 positions match TRBD2. The CDR3 sequence is 15 residues long. Germline values: CDR1 SGHTA, CDR2 FQGNSA. V dropped 5 bases and J dropped 10; count of bases not matched to a gene: 13. The CDR3 DNA sequence: TGTGCCAGCAGCGCAAGACGGGGGGGGGCTAGGGAGCAGTTCTTC. It is translated as CASSARRGGAREQFF.

This rearrangement joins TRBV7-2 to TRBJ1-2; D ambiguous. CDR3 length equals 12 residues. The germline CDR1 and CDR2 sequences are SGHTA and FQGNSA. Trimming took off 4 bases at V and 4 bases at J, with 7 bases between the two ends. In DNA form, the CDR3 reads TGTGCCAGCAGCTCTACAGCCTATGGCTACACCTTC. This sequence encodes CASSSTAYGYTF. Supplemented by reference TRBV7-2 and TRBJ1-2, the full variable domain reads GAGVSQSPSNKVTEKGKDVELRCDPISGHTALYWYRQSLGQGLEFLIYFQGNSAPDKSGLPSDRFSAERTGGSVSTLTIQRTQQEDSAVYLCASSSTAYGYTFGSGTRLTVV.

This CDR3 is CASSLGTFNTIYF. The CDR3 DNA follows: TGTGCCAGCAGCTTAGGGACATTCAACACCATATATTTT. V usage is TRBV7-3 and J usage is TRBJ1-3, with D perhaps TRBD1 (6 bases). V lost 2 bases to trimming and J lost 7 bases, with 9 bases between them. Germline V gene data show CDR1 as SGHTA and CDR2 as FQGTGA. This CDR3 is built from 13 residues.

This clonotype was found a few times. The chain employs TRBV7-3 and TRBJ2-3, with 9 bases lining up with TRBD1. Germline V CDR1 and CDR2: SGHTA, FQGTGA. The CDR3 is 16 residues long. V was pared by 5 bases and J by 3 bases, with 9 bases of the junction left unmatched. The DNA for the CDR3 is TGTGCCAGCAGCCCTCACAGGGGGCTACGAACAGATACGCAGTATTTT. It yields the protein CASSPHRGLRTDTQYF. The variable domain in full, completed from reference TRBV7-3 and TRBJ2-3, reads GAGVSQTPSNKVTEKGKYVELRCDPISGHTALYWYRQSLGQGPEFLIYFQGTGAADDSGLPNDRFFAVRPEGSVSTLKIQRTERGDSAVYLCASSPHRGLRTDTQYFGPGTRLTVL.

The J gene is TRBJ2-1, the V gene TRBV5-6; no clear D. V shed 2 bases and J shed 6 bases, with 3 bases lying between them. Germline V gives CDR1 SGHDT, CDR2 YYEEEE. The CDR3 spans 11 residues. As DNA, the CDR3 is TGTGCCAGCAGCTTCCTCAATGAGCAGTTCTTC. Translating gives CASSFLNEQFF.